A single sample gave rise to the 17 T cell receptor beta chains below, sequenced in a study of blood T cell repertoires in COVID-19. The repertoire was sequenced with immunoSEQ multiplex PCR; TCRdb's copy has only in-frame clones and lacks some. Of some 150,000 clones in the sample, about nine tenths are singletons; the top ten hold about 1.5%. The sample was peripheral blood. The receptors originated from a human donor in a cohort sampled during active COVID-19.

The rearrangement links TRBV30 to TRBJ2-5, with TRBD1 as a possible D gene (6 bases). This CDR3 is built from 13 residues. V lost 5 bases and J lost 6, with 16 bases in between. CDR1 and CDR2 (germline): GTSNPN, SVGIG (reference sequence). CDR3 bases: TGTGCCTGGGGGCAGGGGCAGATCAAGACCCAGTACTTC. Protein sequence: CAWGQGQIKTQYF.

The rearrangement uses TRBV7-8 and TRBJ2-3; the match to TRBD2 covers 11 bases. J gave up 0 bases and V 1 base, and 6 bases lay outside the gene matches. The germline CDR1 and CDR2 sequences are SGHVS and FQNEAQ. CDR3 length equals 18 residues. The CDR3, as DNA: TGTGCCAGCAGCTTAGTAGCGGGGGGGCCTATGAGCACAGATACGCAGTATTTT. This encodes CASSLVAGGPMSTDTQYF. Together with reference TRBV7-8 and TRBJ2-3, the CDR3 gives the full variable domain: GAGVSQSPRYKVAKRGQDVALRCDPISGHVSLFWYQQALGQGPEFLTYFQNEAQLDKSGLPSDRFFAERPEGSVSTLKIQRTQQEDSAVYLCASSLVAGGPMSTDTQYFGPGTRLTVL.

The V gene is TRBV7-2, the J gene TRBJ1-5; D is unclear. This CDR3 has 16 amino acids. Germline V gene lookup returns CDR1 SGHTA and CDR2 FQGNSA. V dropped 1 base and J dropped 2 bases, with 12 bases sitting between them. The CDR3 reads CASSLVSDMGNQPQHF. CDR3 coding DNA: TGTGCCAGCAGCTTAGTGTCCGACATGGGCAATCAGCCCCAGCATTTT.

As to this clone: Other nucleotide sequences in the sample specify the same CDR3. For the CDR3, the DNA is TGCGCCAGCAGCACGTACAGGGGTCGCCACGAGCAGTACTTC. Translation gives CASSTYRGRHEQYF. The genes are TRBV5-1 and TRBJ2-7, with 7 bases matching TRBD1. This CDR3 has 14 amino acids. The germline V gene has CDR1 SGHRS and CDR2 YFSETQ. V shed 4 bases, J shed 5 bases, and the junction held 9 bases outside the gene matches.

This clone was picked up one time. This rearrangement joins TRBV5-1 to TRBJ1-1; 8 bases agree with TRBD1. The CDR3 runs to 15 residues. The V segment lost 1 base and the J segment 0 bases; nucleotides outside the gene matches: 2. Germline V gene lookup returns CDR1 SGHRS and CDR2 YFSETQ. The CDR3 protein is CASSLTGGMNTEAFF. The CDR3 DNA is TGCGCCAGCAGCTTGACAGGGGGTATGAACACTGAAGCTTTCTTT.

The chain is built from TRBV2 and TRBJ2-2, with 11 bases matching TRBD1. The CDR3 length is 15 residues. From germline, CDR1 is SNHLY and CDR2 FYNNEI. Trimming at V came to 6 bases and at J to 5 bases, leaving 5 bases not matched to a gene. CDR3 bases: TGTGCCAGCAGATCCGGGACAGGGGGTACCGGGGAGCTGTTTTTT. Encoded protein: CASRSGTGGTGELFF.

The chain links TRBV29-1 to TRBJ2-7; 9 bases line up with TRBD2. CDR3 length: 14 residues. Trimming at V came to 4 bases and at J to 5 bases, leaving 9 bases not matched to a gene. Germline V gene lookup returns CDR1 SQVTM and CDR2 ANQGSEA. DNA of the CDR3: TGCAGCGTTGGTCATAGACTAGCGGAAGACGAGCAGTACTTC. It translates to CSVGHRLAEDEQYF.

CDR3 nucleotides: TGTGCCAGCAGCGCGGGAGGAAAGGACATTCAGTACTTC. The encoded protein is CASSAGGKDIQYF. V gene TRBV7-2 combines with J gene TRBJ2-4; 8 bases agree with TRBD2. This CDR3 has 13 amino acids. V dropped 5 bases and J dropped 8; count of bases not matched to a gene: 5. The V gene's germline CDR1 is SGHTA and CDR2 FQGNSA. Together with reference TRBV7-2 and TRBJ2-4, the CDR3 gives the full variable domain: GAGVSQSPSNKVTEKGKDVELRCDPISGHTALYWYRQSLGQGLEFLIYFQGNSAPDKSGLPSDRFSAERTGGSVSTLTIQRTQQEDSAVYLCASSAGGKDIQYFGAGTRLSVL.

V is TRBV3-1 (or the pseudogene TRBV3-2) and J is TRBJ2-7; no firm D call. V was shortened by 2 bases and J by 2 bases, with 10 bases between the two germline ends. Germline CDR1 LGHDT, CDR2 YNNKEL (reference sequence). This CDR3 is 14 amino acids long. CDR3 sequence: CASSQFMSAYEQYF. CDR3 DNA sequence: TGTGCCAGCAGCCAATTTATGAGTGCCTACGAGCAGTACTTC.

For the CDR3, the DNA is TGTGCCAGCACGAGACAGGGGGCAGAGACCCAGTACTTC. Protein sequence: CASTRQGAETQYF. The chain uses TRBV12-3 or TRBV12-4 and TRBJ2-5; TRBD1 matches 10 bases. Losses at the gene ends were 7 bases for V and 4 bases for J; bases not matched to a gene: 3. This CDR3 contains 13 residues.

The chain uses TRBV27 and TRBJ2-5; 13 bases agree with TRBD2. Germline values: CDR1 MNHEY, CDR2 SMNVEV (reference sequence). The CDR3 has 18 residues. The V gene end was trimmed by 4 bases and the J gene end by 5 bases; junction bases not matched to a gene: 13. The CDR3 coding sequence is TGTGCCAGCAGTTCCGGACTAGCGGGGGCTGAGTCTCTCGAGACCCAGTACTTC. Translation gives CASSSGLAGAESLETQYF.

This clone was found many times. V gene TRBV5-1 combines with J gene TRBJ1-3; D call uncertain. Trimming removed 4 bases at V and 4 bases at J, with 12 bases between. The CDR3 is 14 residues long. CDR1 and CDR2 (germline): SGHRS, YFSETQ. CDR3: CASSQDSRGNTIYF. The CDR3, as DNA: TGCGCCAGCAGCCAGGACTCGAGGGGAAACACCATATATTTT.

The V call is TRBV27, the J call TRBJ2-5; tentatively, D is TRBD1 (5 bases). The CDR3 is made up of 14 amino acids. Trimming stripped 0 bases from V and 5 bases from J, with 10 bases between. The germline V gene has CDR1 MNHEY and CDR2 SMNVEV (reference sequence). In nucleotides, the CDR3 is TGTGCCAGCAGTTTATCAGCGACAGTGGAGACCCAGTACTTC. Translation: CASSLSATVETQYF.

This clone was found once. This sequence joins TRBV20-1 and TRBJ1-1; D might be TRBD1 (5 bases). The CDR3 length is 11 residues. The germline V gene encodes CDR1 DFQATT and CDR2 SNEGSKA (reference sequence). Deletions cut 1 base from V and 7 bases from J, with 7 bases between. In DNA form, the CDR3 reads TGCAGTGCTAGAGCTGACAGTGAAGCTTTCTTT. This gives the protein CSARADSEAFF.

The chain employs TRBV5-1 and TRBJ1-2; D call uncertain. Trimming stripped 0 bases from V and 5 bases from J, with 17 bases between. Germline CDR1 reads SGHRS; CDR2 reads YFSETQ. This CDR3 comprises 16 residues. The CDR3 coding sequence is TGCGCCAGCAGCTTGGCAGCGGACCGCGGTGGGTATGGCTACACCTTC. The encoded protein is CASSLAADRGGYGYTF.

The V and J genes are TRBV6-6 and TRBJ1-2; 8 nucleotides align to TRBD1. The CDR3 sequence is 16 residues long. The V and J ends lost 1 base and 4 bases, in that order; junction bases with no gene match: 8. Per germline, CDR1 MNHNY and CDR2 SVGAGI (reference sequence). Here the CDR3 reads CASSYYLGQGSYGYTF. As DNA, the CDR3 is TGTGCCAGCAGTTACTATCTCGGACAGGGCTCCTATGGCTACACCTTC.

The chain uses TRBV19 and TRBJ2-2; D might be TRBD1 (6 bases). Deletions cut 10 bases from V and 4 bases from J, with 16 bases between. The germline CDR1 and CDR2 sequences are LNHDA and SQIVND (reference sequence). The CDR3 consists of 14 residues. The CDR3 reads CATSPGHLTGELFF. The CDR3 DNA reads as TGTGCCACCTCACCGGGACACCTCACCGGGGAGCTGTTTTTT.